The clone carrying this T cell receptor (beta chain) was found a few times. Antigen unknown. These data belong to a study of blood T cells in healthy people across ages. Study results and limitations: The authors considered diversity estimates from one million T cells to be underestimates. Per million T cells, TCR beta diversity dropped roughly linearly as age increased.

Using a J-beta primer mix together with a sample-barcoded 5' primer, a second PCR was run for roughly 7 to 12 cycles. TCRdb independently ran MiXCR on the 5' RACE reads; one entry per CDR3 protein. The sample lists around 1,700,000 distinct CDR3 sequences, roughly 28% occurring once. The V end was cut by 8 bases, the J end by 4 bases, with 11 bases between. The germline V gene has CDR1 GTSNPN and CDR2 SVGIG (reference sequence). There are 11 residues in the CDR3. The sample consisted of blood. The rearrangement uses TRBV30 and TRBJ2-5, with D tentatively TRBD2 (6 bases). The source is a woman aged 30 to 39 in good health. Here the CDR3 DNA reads TGTGCCAGCCGGGAGACAGAGACCCAGTACTTC. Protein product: CASRETETQYF.